This entry lists 24 T cell receptor beta chains sequenced from one sample in a study of Graves' ophthalmopathy and Graves' hyperthyroidism. Investigators amplified TCR beta CDR3 regions from RNA transcripts. First-round RT-PCR used HTBI primers; second-round multiplex PCR followed. TCRdb independently ran MiXCR on the multiplex PCR reads; one entry per CDR3 protein. The table has under 800,000 distinct CDR3 sequences, roughly 20% seen once. Sequenced: peripheral blood. Receptor source: a woman between 18 and 29 years old with stable Graves' hyperthyroidism. Some clones in this sample may be carry-over from other donors' samples.

Many counts were recorded for this clonotype. The CDR3 sequence is CASSERTGGDSPLHF. The CDR3 bases are TGCGCCAGCAGCGAGCGGACAGGGGGCGATTCACCCCTCCACTTT. V and J are TRBV5-1 and TRBJ1-6; the match to TRBD1 covers 11 bases. Germline CDR1 is SGHRS and CDR2 is YFSETQ. Losses at the gene ends were 4 bases for V and 8 bases for J; bases not matched to a gene: 5. This CDR3 is built from 15 residues.

There are many counts of this clonotype. The V call is TRBV6-5, the J call TRBJ1-2, with 7 positions matching TRBD1. This CDR3 has 16 amino acids. V shed 2 bases, J shed 1 base, and the junction held 7 bases outside the gene matches. Per germline, CDR1 MNHEY and CDR2 SVGAGI. As DNA, the CDR3 is TGTGCCAGCAGTTACACTTGGGACAGAGTTAACTATGGCTACACCTTC. This codes for CASSYTWDRVNYGYTF.

This chain links TRBV10-3 with TRBJ1-1, with 7 bases that match TRBD1. This CDR3 has 14 amino acids. Germline trimming cut 3 bases from V and 4 bases from J; bases unmatched to any gene: 5. Germline values: CDR1 ENHRY, CDR2 SYGVKD. The CDR3 region is CAISDSGGGTEAFF. The CDR3 coding sequence is TGTGCCATCAGTGACTCAGGGGGAGGCACTGAAGCTTTCTTT.

In its sample, this clonotype was seen many times. The gene calls are TRBV6-5 and TRBJ1-1; D unresolved. The CDR3 totals 15 residues. Germline V gives CDR1 MNHEY, CDR2 SVGAGI. V gave up 0 bases and J gave up 1 base, with 9 bases separating them. DNA of the CDR3: TGTGCCAGCAGTTACTCGCAGCCTCCGAACACTGAAGCTTTCTTT. Translation: CASSYSQPPNTEAFF.

This clonotype was seen ten or more times. The V gene is TRBV29-1, the J gene TRBJ1-1; D is undetermined. CDR1 is SQVTM, CDR2 ANQGSEA, per germline. This CDR3 comprises 11 residues. V lost 5 bases, J lost 4 bases, and 8 bases lay in between. CDR3 nucleotides: TGCAGCGTTCTGGGCCTCACTGAAGCTTTCTTT. It yields the protein CSVLGLTEAFF.

The J gene is TRBJ1-1, the V gene TRBV10-3, with no clear D. V lost 6 bases, J lost 1 base, and 6 bases lay in between. The germline gives CDR1 ENHRY, CDR2 SYGVKD. The length of the CDR3 is 12 residues. The CDR3 DNA sequence: TGTGCCATCAGAACAGAGAACACTGAAGCTTTCTTT. Its protein is CAIRTENTEAFF.

A note on this clonotype: The junction shows a germline mismatch at one end, possibly a read error. The chain is built from TRBV6-1 and TRBJ1-2, with D possibly being TRBD1 (5 bases). The CDR3 runs to 11 residues. CDR1 is MNHNS, CDR2 SASEGT, per germline. The CDR3 DNA reads TGTGCCAGCAGCGAAGGGGTAGGCTACACCTTC. Protein product: CASSEGVGYTF.

The chain employs TRBV7-8 and TRBJ2-3; TRBD1 matches at 9 bases. Germline CDR1 and CDR2: SGHVS and FQNEAQ. The CDR3 contains 14 residues. V lost 5 bases to trimming and J lost 6 bases; unmatched junction nucleotides: 6. This chain's CDR3 is CASSPWTGVDTQYF. In DNA form, the CDR3 reads TGTGCCAGCAGCCCATGGACAGGGGTTGATACGCAGTATTTT.

The V and J genes are TRBV12-3 or TRBV12-4 and TRBJ1-2; D is uncertain. The CDR3 length is 14 residues. V shed 4 bases and J shed 3 bases, with 12 bases lying between them. The CDR3 sequence is CASSSDVGYYGYTF. As DNA, the CDR3 is TGTGCCAGCAGTTCGGACGTCGGGTACTATGGCTACACCTTC.

This clonotype was found many times. This chain joins TRBV11-1 and TRBJ1-1; no clear D gene. V lost 5 bases, J lost 4 bases, and 20 bases lay in between. Germline V gives CDR1 SGHAT, CDR2 FQDESV (reference sequence). The CDR3 totals 16 residues. The CDR3 DNA follows: TGTGCCAGCAGCCCCCCTGCATATGGGCCAGGCACTGAAGCTTTCTTT. As protein: CASSPPAYGPGTEAFF.

J is TRBJ2-1 and V is TRBV28; the match to TRBD2 covers 10 bases. Germline values: CDR1 MDHEN, CDR2 SYDVKM. V lost 6 bases, J lost 7 bases, and 9 bases stayed unmatched. The length of the CDR3 is 15 residues. This chain's CDR3 is CASRQAGGPVNEQFF. As DNA, the CDR3 is TGTGCCAGCAGACAAGCGGGAGGGCCGGTTAATGAGCAGTTCTTC.

This clonotype was detected ten times or more. This chain connects TRBV6-5 to TRBJ2-5; D possibly corresponds to TRBD1 (6 bases). CDR1 MNHEY and CDR2 SVGAGI come from the germline V gene. The CDR3 totals 14 residues. V was cut by 4 bases and J by 6 bases, with 15 bases left in between. The DNA for the CDR3 is TGTGCCAGCAGTTTTGGTAACAGGGAAAAGACCCAGTACTTC. Translation gives CASSFGNREKTQYF.

The rearrangement uses TRBV2 and TRBJ2-2; TRBD2 might be the D (6 bases). V was clipped by 7 bases and J by 4 bases, with 13 bases between them. Per the germline V gene, CDR1 is SNHLY and CDR2 is FYNNEI. The CDR3 runs to 14 residues. This CDR3 is CASNRDLGTGELFF. The CDR3 nucleotides read TGTGCCAGCAACCGGGACTTGGGCACCGGGGAGCTGTTTTTT. Based on the CDR3 plus reference TRBV2 and TRBJ2-2, the full variable domain is EPEVTQTPSHQVTQMGQEVILRCVPISNHLYFYWYRQILGQKVEFLVSFYNNEISEKSEIFDDQFSVERPDGSNFTLKIRSTKLEDSAMYFCASNRDLGTGELFFGEGSRLTVL.

The table lists this clonotype with many counts. This chain connects TRBV5-6 to TRBJ2-7; D not certain. This CDR3 is built from 12 residues. Trimming took 2 bases from V and 7 from J, leaving 10 bases between them. Germline CDR1 and CDR2: SGHDT and YYEEEE. Here the CDR3 reads CASSFDTREQYF. The DNA of the CDR3 is TGTGCCAGCAGCTTTGACACTCGGGAGCAGTACTTC.

This clonotype showed up just a few times. The genes are TRBV30 and TRBJ2-5, with TRBD2 identical over 8 bases. Trimming at V came to 0 bases and at J to 5 bases, leaving 8 bases not matched to a gene. Germline-derived CDR1 and CDR2 are GTSNPN and SVGIG (reference sequence). This CDR3 has 15 residues. CDR3 amino acids: CAWSVLGTRRETQYF. The DNA of the CDR3 is TGTGCCTGGAGTGTACTCGGGACTAGGCGGGAGACCCAGTACTTC.

In its sample, this clonotype was seen many times. The genes are TRBV11-2 and TRBJ2-5; D unresolved. Germline V CDR1 and CDR2: SGHAT, FQNNGV. The CDR3 spans 15 residues. The V and J ends lost 3 bases and 5 bases respectively, with 16 bases between them. The CDR3 loop is CASSFLLIRRETQYF. CDR3 bases: TGTGCCAGCAGCTTCCTCCTGATCCGTCGGGAGACCCAGTACTTC.

This clonotype was seen ten or more times. The J gene is TRBJ1-1, the V gene TRBV12-3 or TRBV12-4; D is unresolved. Trimming left V 1 base short and J 0 bases short, with 9 bases between. The CDR3 is 15 residues long. The CDR3 loop reads CASSLGRRMNTEAFF. The DNA of the CDR3 is TGTGCCAGCAGTTTAGGACGGCGGATGAACACTGAAGCTTTCTTT.

The gene calls are TRBV6-1 and TRBJ1-1, with D perhaps matching TRBD1 (5 bases). This CDR3 comprises 13 residues. Germline CDR1 and CDR2: MNHNS and SASEGT. The V end lost 4 bases, the J end lost 3 bases, and 9 bases lay between the germline ends. The CDR3 nucleotides read TGTGCCAGCAGTGGAAAAGGGGACACTGAAGCTTTCTTT. Residues: CASSGKGDTEAFF.

The sample holds many counts of this clonotype. This rearrangement joins TRBV4-1 to TRBJ1-1; no clear D gene. The V gene's germline CDR1 is MGHRA and CDR2 YSYEKL. The CDR3 totals 16 residues. V lost 5 bases and J lost 2, with 18 bases in between. The CDR3 region has the DNA TGCGCCAGCAGCGATTTCGGAAACACCTTTAACACTGAAGCTTTCTTT. Protein product: CASSDFGNTFNTEAFF.

There are many counts of this clonotype. This chain joins TRBV5-6 and TRBJ2-5; D is perhaps TRBD1 (5 bases). The germline V and J ends were trimmed by 0 bases and 4 bases, with 13 bases remaining between them. The CDR3 extends over 15 amino acids. CDR1 and CDR2 (germline): SGHDT, YYEEEE. This chain's CDR3 is CASSLEGRVRETQYF. The CDR3 region has the DNA TGTGCCAGCAGCTTGGAGGGCAGGGTCAGAGAGACCCAGTACTTC.

This clonotype was recorded only once. CDR3 amino acids: CASSFSLGGTMNTEAFF. CDR3 nucleotide sequence: TGTGCCAGCAGTTTCTCCTTGGGGGGGACCATGAACACTGAAGCTTTCTTT. V and J are TRBV12-3 or TRBV12-4 and TRBJ1-1, with a weak D call TRBD1 (5 bases). The CDR3 consists of 17 residues. Deletions cut 3 bases from V and 0 bases from J, with 17 bases between.

The chain carries TRBV13 and TRBJ2-7; D might be TRBD1 (6 bases). The CDR3 is made up of 16 amino acids. In germline, CDR1 is PRHDT, CDR2 FYEKMQ (reference sequence). V was cut by 4 bases and J by 0 bases, with 16 bases left in between. The DNA for the CDR3 is TGTGCCAGCAGCTCCCCTAAGGGGGACAACTCCTACGAGCAGTACTTC. Its translation: CASSSPKGDNSYEQYF.

This clonotype was recorded at least ten times. DNA of the CDR3: TGTGCCACCAGCAGAGATCCGATGGGGCTAGCGCCGGAGACCCAGTACTTC. Translated: CATSRDPMGLAPETQYF. The chain has TRBV15 and TRBJ2-5, with D perhaps matching TRBD2 (6 bases). Deletions cut 0 bases from V and 5 bases from J, with 19 bases between. Germline values: CDR1 LNHNV, CDR2 YYDKDF (reference sequence). There are 17 residues in the CDR3.

The sample holds many counts of this clonotype. The rearrangement links TRBV11-2 to TRBJ2-7, with D uncertain. The CDR3 contains 13 residues. The V end was cut by 1 base, the J end by 3 bases, with 7 bases between. CDR1 and CDR2 (germline): SGHAT, FQNNGV. The CDR3: CASSLGQDYEQYF. The CDR3 region has the DNA TGTGCCAGCAGCTTAGGCCAGGACTACGAGCAGTACTTC.